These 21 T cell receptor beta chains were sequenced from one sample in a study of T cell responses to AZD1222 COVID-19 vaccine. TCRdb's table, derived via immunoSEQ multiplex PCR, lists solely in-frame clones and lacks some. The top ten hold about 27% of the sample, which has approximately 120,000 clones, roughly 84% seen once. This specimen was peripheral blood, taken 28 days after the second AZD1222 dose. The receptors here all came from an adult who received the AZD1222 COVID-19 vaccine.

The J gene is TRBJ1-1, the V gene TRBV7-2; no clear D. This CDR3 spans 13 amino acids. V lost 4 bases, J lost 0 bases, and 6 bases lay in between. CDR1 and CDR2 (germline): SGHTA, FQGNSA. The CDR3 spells CASSSSMNTEAFF. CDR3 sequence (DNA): TGTGCCAGCAGCTCCTCGATGAACACTGAAGCTTTCTTT. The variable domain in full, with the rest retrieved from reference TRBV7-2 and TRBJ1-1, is GAGVSQSPSNKVTEKGKDVELRCDPISGHTALYWYRQSLGQGLEFLIYFQGNSAPDKSGLPSDRFSAERTGGSVSTLTIQRTQQEDSAVYLCASSSSMNTEAFFGQGTRLTVV.

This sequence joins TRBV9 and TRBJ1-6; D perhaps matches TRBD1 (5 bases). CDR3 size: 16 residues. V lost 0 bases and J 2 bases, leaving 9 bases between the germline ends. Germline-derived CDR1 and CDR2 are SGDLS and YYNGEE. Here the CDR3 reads CASSVGWDAYNSPLHF. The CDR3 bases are TGTGCCAGCAGCGTAGGTTGGGACGCCTATAATTCACCCCTCCACTTT.

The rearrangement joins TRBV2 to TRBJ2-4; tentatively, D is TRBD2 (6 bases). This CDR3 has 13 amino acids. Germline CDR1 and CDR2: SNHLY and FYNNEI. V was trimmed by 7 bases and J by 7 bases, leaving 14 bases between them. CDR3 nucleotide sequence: TGTGCCAGCAAAGGGGACTCCGGGAACATTCAGTACTTC. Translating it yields CASKGDSGNIQYF.

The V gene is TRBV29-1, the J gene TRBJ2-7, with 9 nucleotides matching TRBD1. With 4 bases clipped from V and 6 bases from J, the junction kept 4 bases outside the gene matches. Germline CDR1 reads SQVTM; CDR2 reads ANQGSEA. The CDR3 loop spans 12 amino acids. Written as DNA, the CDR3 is TGCAGCGTTGCGATGACAGGGGGCGAGCAGTACTTC. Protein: CSVAMTGGEQYF.

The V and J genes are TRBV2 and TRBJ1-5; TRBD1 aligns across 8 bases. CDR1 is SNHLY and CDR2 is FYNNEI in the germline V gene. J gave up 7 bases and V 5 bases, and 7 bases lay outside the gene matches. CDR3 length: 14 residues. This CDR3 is CASSYQGAGQPQHF. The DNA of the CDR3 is TGTGCCAGCAGTTACCAGGGGGCAGGCCAGCCCCAGCATTTT.

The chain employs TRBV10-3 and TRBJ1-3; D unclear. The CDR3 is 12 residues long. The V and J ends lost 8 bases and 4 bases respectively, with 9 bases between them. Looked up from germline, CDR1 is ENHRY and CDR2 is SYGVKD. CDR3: CAILREGNTIYF. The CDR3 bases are TGTGCCATCCTTAGGGAGGGAAACACCATATATTTT.

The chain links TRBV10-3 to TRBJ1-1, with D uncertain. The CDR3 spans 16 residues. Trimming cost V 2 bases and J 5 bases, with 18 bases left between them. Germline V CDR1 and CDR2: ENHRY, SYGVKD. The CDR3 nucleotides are TGTGCCATCAGTGAGCCAAAAGCGGGGATCGCGACTGAAGCTTTCTTT. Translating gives CAISEPKAGIATEAFF.

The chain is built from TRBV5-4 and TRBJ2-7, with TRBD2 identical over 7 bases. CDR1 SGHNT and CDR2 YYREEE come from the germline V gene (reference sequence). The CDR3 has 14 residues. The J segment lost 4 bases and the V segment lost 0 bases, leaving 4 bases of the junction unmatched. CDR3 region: CASSLGGREYEQYF. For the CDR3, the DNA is TGTGCCAGCAGCTTGGGAGGGAGGGAATACGAGCAGTACTTC.

The CDR3, as DNA: TGTGCAACCCTCGGGCAGTACAATGAGCAGTTCTTC. Residues: CATLGQYNEQFF. This sequence joins TRBV28 and TRBJ2-1; D is ambiguous. The CDR3 runs to 12 residues. Germline lookup yields CDR1 MDHEN and CDR2 SYDVKM.

The CDR3 protein is CASSFEGWSKGNIQYF. CDR3 in DNA: TGTGCCAGCAGCTTCGAGGGTTGGTCCAAGGGGAACATTCAGTACTTC. The chain joins TRBV5-5 to TRBJ2-4; D is tentatively TRBD1 or TRBD2 (5 bases each). CDR1 and CDR2 (germline): SGHKS, YYEKEE (reference sequence). This CDR3 has 16 residues. With 2 bases removed from V and 7 bases from J, the gap between germline ends came to 19 bases. Using reference TRBV5-5 and TRBJ2-4 for the parts outside the CDR3, the full variable domain is DAGVTQSPTHLIKTRGQQVTLRCSPISGHKSVSWYQQVLGQGPQFIFQYYEKEERGRGNFPDRFSARQFPNYSSELNVNALLLGDSALYLCASSFEGWSKGNIQYFGAGTRLSVL.

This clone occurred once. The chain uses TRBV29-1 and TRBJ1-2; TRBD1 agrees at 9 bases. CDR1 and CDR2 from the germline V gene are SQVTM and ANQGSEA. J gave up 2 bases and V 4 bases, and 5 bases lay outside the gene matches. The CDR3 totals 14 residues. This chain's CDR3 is CSVGPGTGNYGYTF. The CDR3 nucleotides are TGCAGCGTTGGTCCCGGGACAGGGAACTATGGCTACACCTTC.

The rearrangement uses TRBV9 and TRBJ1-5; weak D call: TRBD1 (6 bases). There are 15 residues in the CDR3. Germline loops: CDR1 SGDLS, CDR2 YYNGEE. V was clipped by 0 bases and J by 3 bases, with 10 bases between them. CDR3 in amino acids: CASSVGTAFNQPQHF. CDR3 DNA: TGTGCCAGCAGCGTAGGGACAGCTTTCAATCAGCCCCAGCATTTT.

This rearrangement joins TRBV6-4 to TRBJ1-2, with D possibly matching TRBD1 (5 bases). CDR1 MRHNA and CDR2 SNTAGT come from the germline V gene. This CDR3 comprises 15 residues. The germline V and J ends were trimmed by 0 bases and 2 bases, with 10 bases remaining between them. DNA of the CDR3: TGTGCCAGCAGTGACTCGGGGGGTAAGAACTATGGCTACACCTTC. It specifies CASSDSGGKNYGYTF.

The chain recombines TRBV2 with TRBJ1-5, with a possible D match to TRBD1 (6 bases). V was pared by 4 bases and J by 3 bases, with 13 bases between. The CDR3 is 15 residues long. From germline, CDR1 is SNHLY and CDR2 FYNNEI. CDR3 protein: CASSAPGAYNQPQHF. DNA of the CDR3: TGTGCCAGCAGTGCCCCAGGGGCGTACAATCAGCCCCAGCATTTT.

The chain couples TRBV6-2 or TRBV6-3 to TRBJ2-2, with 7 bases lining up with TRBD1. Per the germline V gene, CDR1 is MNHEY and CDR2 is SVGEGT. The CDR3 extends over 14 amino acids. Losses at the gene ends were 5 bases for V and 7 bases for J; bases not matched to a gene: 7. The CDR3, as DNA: TGTGCCAGCAGTGACAGGGTGAGAAGCGGGGAGCTGTTTTTT. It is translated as CASSDRVRSGELFF.

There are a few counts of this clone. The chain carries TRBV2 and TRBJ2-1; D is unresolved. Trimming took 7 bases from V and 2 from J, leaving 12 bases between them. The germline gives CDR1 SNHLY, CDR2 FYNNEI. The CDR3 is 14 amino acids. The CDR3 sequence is CASNPQAAYNEQFF. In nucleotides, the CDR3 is TGTGCCAGCAACCCACAAGCTGCCTACAATGAGCAGTTCTTC.

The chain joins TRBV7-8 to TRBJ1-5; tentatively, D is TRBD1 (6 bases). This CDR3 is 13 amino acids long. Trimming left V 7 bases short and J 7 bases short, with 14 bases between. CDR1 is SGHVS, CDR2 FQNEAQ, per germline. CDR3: CASTDRGNQPQHF. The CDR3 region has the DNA TGTGCCAGCACGGATAGGGGGAACCAGCCCCAGCATTTT.

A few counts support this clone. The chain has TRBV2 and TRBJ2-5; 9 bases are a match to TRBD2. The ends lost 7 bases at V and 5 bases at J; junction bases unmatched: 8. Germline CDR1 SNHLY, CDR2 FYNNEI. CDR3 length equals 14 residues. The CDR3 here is CASNSLAGHETQYF. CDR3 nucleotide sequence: TGTGCCAGCAATTCCCTAGCGGGGCACGAGACCCAGTACTTC.

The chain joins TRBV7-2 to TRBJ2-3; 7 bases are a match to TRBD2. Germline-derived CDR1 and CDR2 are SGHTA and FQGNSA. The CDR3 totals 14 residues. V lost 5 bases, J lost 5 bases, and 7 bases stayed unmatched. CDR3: CASSTRDYGDTQYF. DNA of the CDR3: TGTGCCAGCAGCACCCGGGACTACGGAGATACGCAGTATTTT.

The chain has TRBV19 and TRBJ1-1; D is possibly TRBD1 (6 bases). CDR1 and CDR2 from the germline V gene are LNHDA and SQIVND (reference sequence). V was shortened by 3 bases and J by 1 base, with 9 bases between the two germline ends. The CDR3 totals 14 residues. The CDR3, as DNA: TGTGCCAGTAGTATCGGACAGAAGAACACTGAAGCTTTCTTT. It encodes CASSIGQKNTEAFF. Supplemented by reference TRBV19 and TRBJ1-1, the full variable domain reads DGGITQSPKYLFRKEGQNVTLSCEQNLNHDAMYWYRQDPGQGLRLIYYSQIVNDFQKGDIAEGYSVSREKKESFPLTVTSAQKNPTAFYLCASSIGQKNTEAFFGQGTRLTVV.

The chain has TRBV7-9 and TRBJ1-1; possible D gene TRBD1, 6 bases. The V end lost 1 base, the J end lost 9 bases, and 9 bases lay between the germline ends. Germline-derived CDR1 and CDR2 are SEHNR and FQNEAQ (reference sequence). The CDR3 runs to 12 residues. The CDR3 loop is CASSLEQGKAFF. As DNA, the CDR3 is TGTGCCAGCAGCTTAGAACAGGGAAAAGCTTTCTTT.